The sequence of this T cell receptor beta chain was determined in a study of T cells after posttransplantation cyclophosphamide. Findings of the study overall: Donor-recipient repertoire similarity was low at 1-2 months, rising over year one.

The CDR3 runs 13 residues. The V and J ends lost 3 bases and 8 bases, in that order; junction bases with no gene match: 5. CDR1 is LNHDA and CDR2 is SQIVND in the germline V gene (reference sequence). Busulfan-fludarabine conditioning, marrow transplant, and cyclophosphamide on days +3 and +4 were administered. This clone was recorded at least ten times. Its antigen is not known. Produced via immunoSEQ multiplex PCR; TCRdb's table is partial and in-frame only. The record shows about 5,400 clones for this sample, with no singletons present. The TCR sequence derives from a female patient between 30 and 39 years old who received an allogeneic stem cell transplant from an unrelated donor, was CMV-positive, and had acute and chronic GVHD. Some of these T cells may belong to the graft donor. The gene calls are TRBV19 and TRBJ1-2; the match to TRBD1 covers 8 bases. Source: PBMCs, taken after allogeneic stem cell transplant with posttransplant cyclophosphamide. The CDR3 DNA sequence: TGTGCCAGTAGTATCGACAGGGGTACAGGCTACACCTTC. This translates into CASSIDRGTGYTF.